These 7 T cell receptor beta chains share one sample of origin, sequenced in a study of T cells expressing NK-cell markers. TCRdb re-called the 5' RACE reads; every CDR3 protein appears as one record, without DNA. Recorded for this sample: about 300,000 distinct CDR3 sequences. What was sequenced was blood T cells: a sorted CD56 or NKG2C T cell subset, CD4+ or CD8+ T cells, or bulk PBMC T cells (not recorded which). Every receptor here comes from a woman between 18 and 75 years old in good health.

This rearrangement joins TRBV4-3 to TRBJ1-5. Germline lookup yields CDR1 LGHNA and CDR2 YSLEER. The CDR3 has 15 residues. The CDR3 here is CASSQGLYSNQPQHF.

This chain joins TRBV4-1 and TRBJ1-1. The V gene's germline CDR1 is MGHRA and CDR2 YSYEKL. CDR3 size: 12 residues. CDR3 region: CASSQANTEAFF.

V and J are TRBV7-7 and TRBJ2-2. Germline CDR1 is SSHAT and CDR2 is FNYEAQ (reference sequence). The CDR3 length is 12 residues. The CDR3 region is CASSLVLGELFF.

The chain couples TRBV7-9 to TRBJ1-2. CDR1 SEHNR and CDR2 FQNEAQ come from the germline V gene (reference sequence). The CDR3 sequence is 15 residues long. The CDR3 loop reads CASSLQTPTTIGYTF.

The rearrangement uses TRBV6-2 or TRBV6-3 and TRBJ2-3; TCRdb returns TRBD1, unconfirmable since there is no DNA. The CDR3 is made up of 17 amino acids. CDR1 and CDR2 (germline): MNHEY, SVGEGT. This chain's CDR3 is CASSRGQGAWGTDTQYF.

The chain is built from TRBV20-1 and TRBJ1-6. This CDR3 region has 14 residues. Germline V CDR1 and CDR2: DFQATT, SNEGSKA (reference sequence). The CDR3 loop is CSAPLNGVGSPLHF.

V usage is TRBV7-2 and J usage is TRBJ2-2. The germline V gene has CDR1 SGHTA and CDR2 FQGNSA. This CDR3 has 15 residues. The CDR3 loop reads CASSLSRQQTGELFF. Full variable domain (missing parts from reference TRBV7-2 and TRBJ2-2): GAGVSQSPSNKVTEKGKDVELRCDPISGHTALYWYRQSLGQGLEFLIYFQGNSAPDKSGLPSDRFSAERTGGSVSTLTIQRTQQEDSAVYLCASSLSRQQTGELFFGEGSRLTVL.